The TCR beta chain under discussion was sequenced for a study of spatial heterogeneity in lung cancer. As for time point: sample taken at primary tumor resection. Whole RNA came from tumor, nontumor lung or frozen PBMC and was sequenced without being sorted. Every molecule of TCR cDNA had its own unique molecular identifier. TCRdb re-derived calls from the 5' RACE reads in MiXCR, one entry per CDR3 protein. Of 40,000 or so distinct CDR3 sequences in the sample, around 3.3% were seen once. This clonotype has ten or more counts. Germline V gene lookup returns CDR1 ENHRY and CDR2 SYGVKD. The CDR3 covers 13 residues. Trimming at V came to 10 bases and at J to 6 bases, leaving 10 bases not matched to a gene.

The chain is built from TRBV10-3 and TRBJ2-7; 9 bases line up with TRBD1. The sequences come from normal lung tissue next to the tumor, collected at surgery. The TCR sequence derives from a male donor with early-stage non-small cell lung cancer. CDR3 in amino acids: CATHPGQGLEQYF. CDR3 sequence (DNA): TGTGCCACCCATCCCGGACAGGGGCTCGAGCAGTACTTC.